This T cell receptor (beta chain) came from a study of OX40 agonist ivuxolimab in advanced cancers. Background on the whole study: The costimulatory receptor OX40 (CD134) was targeted by ivuxolimab, a fully human IgG2 agonistic monoclonal antibody. Patients were allowed to have had prior anti-PD-1, anti-PD-L1 or anti-CTLA-4 therapy, and approximately 40% of the dose-escalation patients had been treated with checkpoint inhibitors. A male proportion of roughly 80% and a mean age of approximately 58 years, ranging from 23 to 79, were recorded for the dose-escalation cohort. Intravenous ivuxolimab was administered to patients every 2 weeks at six dose levels: 0.01, 0.1, 0.3, 1.5, 3 and 10 mg/kg. The purpose of peripheral TCRbeta sequencing was to test whether ivuxolimab changed TCR sequence diversity and led to clonal T-cell expansion. Partial responses occurred in three dose-escalation patients, of whom one had hepatocellular carcinoma and two had cutaneous melanoma. Of the 50 to 55 patients in dose escalation, about 20 had hepatocellular carcinoma, approximately 15 had melanoma, 9 had renal cell carcinoma and 9 had head and neck cancer. The paper describes the monotherapy dose-escalation part (N of about 52 patients) of the phase I trial of ivuxolimab. Study-level results and caveats: After ivuxolimab, expanded clones were on average more numerous among CD8+ T cells than among CD4+ T cells. Low levels of normalized T-cell clonal expansion were also seen in some patients who did not respond. The antigen specificity of the peripheral T cells that underwent clonal expansion was not determined. In the 0.1-3.0 mg/kg groups, partial responders were among the patients with the lowest normalized peripheral clonal expansion, particularly in CD8+ T cells. At doses from 0.1 to 3.0 mg/kg, clonal expansion was seen in both CD4+ and CD8+ blood T cells between baseline and week 6.

The V and J ends are trimmed by 3 bases and 3 bases, leaving 14 bases between them. CDR1 and CDR2 are drawn from the germline V gene (reference sequence): SEHNR, FQNEAQ. Counted from cysteine to phenylalanine, this CDR3 has 15 amino acids. Only the CDR3 DNA stays, 45 bases, in frame from base 1. Remarks on this clone: Its antigen remains unidentified. Base-call qualities are not available, and no considerably larger clone is one nucleotide away.

For sequencing of the TCRbeta CDR3 region, genomic DNA was extracted from the sorted cells. The immunoSEQ Assay was used to sequence the TCRbeta CDR3 regions. TCRdb mirrors the immuneACCESS table, restricted to in-frame sequences. Some clones are absent from its copies; in checked studies, under half trace to an unresolved V gene, and the reason for the others is unknown. Across this sample there are tens of thousands of clones, with under 95% seen only once. The ten largest clones add up to 8.7% of the sample. The trial excluded patients who had a history of autoimmune disease or who were on systemic immunosuppression. Peripheral blood for TCR sequencing was collected from all dose cohorts at baseline, on cycle 4 day 1, and on cycle 7 day 1. The samples were taken from a phase I, first-in-human, multicenter, open-label dose-escalation trial of ivuxolimab. The trial enrolled adults with locally advanced or metastatic head and neck squamous cell, hepatocellular, melanoma or renal cell carcinoma. CD4+ and CD8+ T cells were sorted separately from peripheral blood before TCR sequencing.

The chain is made from TRBV7-9 and TRBJ1-1; too little of a D gene remains to name it. The source material was CD4+ or CD8+ T cells sorted from blood, sampled in a trial of the OX40 agonist ivuxolimab. The receptor comes from an adult with an advanced solid tumor such as melanoma, head and neck, liver or kidney cancer. The CDR3 amino acid sequence is: CASSFALRRYTEAFF. The bases read TGTGCCAGCAGCTTCGCCCTAAGACGGTACACTGAAGCTTTCTTT.